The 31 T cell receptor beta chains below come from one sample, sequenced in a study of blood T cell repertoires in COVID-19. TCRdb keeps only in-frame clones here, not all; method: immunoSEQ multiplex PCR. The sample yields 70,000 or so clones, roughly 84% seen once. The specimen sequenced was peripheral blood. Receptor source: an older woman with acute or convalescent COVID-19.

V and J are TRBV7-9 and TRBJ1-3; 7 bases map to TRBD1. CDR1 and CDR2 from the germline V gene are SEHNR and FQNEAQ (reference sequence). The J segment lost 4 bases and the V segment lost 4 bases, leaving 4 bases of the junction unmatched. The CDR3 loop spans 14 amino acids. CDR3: CASSSRTGGNTIYF. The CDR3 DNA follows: TGTGCCAGCAGCTCTCGGACAGGCGGAAACACCATATATTTT. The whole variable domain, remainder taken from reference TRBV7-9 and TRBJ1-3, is DTGVSQNPRHKITKRGQNVTFRCDPISEHNRLYWYRQTLGQGPEFLTYFQNEAQLEKSRLLSDRFSAERPKGSFSTLEIQRTEQGDSAMYLCASSSRTGGNTIYFGEGSWLTVV.

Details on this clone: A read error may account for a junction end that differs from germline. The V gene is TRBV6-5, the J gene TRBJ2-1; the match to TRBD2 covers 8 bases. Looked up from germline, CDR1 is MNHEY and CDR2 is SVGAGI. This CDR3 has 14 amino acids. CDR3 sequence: CASSSTPGGDERLF. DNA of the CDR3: TGTGCCAGCAGTTCCACACCCGGGGGGGACGAACGACTCTTC.

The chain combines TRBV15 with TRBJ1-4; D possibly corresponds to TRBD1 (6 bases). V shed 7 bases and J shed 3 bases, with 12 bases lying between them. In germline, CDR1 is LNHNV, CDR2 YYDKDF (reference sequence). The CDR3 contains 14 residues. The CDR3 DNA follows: TGTGCCACCAACACAGGGTTGGCTAATGAAAAACTGTTTTTT. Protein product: CATNTGLANEKLFF. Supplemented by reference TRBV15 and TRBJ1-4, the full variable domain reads DAMVIQNPRYQVTQFGKPVTLSCSQTLNHNVMYWYQQKSSQAPKLLFHYYDKDFNNEADTPDNFQSRRPNTSFCFLDIRSPGLGDTAMYLCATNTGLANEKLFFGSGTQLSVL.

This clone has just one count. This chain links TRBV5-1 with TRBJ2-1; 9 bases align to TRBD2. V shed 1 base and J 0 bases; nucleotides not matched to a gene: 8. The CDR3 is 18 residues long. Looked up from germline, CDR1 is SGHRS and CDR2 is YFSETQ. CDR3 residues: CASSLTPSGARSYNEQFF. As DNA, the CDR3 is TGCGCCAGCAGCTTGACCCCTAGCGGGGCCCGCTCCTACAATGAGCAGTTCTTC.

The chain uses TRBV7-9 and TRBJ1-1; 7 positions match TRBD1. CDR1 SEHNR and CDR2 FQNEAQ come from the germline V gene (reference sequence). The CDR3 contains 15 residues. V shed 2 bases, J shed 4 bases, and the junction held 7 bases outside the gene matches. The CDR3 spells CASSLQMTGFTEAFF. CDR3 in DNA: TGTGCCAGCAGCTTACAAATGACAGGGTTCACTGAAGCTTTCTTT.

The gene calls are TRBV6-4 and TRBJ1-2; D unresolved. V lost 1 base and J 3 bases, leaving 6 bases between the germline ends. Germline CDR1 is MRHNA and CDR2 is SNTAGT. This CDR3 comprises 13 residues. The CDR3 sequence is CASSDWADYGYTF. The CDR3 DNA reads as TGTGCCAGCAGTGACTGGGCAGACTATGGCTACACCTTC.

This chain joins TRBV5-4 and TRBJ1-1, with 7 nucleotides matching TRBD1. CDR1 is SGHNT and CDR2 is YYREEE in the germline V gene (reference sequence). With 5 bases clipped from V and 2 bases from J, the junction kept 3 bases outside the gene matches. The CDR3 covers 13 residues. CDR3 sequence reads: CASSWDSNTEAFF. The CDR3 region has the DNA TGTGCCAGCAGTTGGGACAGCAACACTGAAGCTTTCTTT.

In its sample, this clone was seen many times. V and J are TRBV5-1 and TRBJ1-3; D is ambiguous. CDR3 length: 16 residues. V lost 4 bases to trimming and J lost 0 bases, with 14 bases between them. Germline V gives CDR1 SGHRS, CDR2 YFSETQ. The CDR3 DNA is TGCGCCAGCAGCCTCCCGCTGGAGGGCTCTGGAAACACCATATATTTT. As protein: CASSLPLEGSGNTIYF.

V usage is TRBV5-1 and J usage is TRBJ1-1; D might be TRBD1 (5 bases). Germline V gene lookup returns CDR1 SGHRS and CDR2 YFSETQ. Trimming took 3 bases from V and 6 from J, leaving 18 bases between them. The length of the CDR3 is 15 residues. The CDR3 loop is CASSSEGRTMAEAFF. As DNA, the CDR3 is TGCGCCAGCAGCTCGGAGGGGCGAACTATGGCTGAAGCTTTCTTT. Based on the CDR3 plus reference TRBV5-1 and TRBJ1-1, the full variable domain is KAGVTQTPRYLIKTRGQQVTLSCSPISGHRSVSWYQQTPGQGLQFLFEYFSETQRNKGNFPGRFSGRQFSNSRSEMNVSTLELGDSALYLCASSSEGRTMAEAFFGQGTRLTVV.

The CDR3 loop is CASSLASRGGSPLHF. CDR3 DNA: TGTGCCAGCAGCTTGGCTTCTCGGGGGGGTTCACCCCTCCACTTT. The chain is built from TRBV5-4 and TRBJ1-6; D may be TRBD1 (5 bases). Germline CDR1 is SGHNT and CDR2 is YYREEE (reference sequence). The CDR3 has 15 amino acids. V shed 0 bases and J shed 9 bases, with 13 bases lying between them.

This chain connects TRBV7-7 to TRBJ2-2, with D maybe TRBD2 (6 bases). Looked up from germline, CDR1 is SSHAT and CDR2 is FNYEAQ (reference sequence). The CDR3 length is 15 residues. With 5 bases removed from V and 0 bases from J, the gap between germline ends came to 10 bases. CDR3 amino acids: CASSQGLTNTGELFF. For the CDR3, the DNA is TGTGCCAGCAGCCAGGGACTTACGAACACCGGGGAGCTGTTTTTT.

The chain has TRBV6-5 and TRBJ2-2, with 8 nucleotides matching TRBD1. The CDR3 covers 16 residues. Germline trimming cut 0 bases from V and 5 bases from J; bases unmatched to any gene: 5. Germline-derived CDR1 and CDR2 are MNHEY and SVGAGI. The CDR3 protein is CASSYSTGEITGELFF. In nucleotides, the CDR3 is TGTGCCAGCAGTTACTCGACAGGGGAAATTACCGGGGAGCTGTTTTTT.

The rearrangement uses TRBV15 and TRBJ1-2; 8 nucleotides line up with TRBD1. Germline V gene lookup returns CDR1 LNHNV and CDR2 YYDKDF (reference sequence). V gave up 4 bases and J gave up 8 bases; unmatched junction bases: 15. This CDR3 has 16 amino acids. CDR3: CATSKTRTGLGEGYTF. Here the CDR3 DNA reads TGTGCCACCAGCAAGACCCGGACAGGGCTGGGGGAAGGCTACACCTTC.

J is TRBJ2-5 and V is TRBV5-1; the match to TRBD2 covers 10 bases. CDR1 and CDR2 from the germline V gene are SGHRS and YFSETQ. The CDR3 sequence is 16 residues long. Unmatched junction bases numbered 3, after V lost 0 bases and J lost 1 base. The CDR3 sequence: CASSLGSGGIQETQYF. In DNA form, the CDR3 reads TGCGCCAGCAGCTTGGGTAGCGGGGGGATCCAAGAGACCCAGTACTTC.

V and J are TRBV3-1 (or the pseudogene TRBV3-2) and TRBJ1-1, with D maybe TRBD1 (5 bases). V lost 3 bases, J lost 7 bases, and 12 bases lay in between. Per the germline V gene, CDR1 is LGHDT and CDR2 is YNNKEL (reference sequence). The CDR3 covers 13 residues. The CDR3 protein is CASSQSTAGEAFF. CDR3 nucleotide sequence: TGTGCCAGCAGCCAGTCGACAGCGGGTGAAGCTTTCTTT.

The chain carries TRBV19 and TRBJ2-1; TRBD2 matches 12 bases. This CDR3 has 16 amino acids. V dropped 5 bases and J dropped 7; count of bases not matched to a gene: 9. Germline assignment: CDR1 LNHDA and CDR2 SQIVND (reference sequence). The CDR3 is CASSPTSGGPRNEQFF. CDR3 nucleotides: TGTGCCAGTAGTCCGACTAGCGGGGGCCCCCGGAATGAGCAGTTCTTC.

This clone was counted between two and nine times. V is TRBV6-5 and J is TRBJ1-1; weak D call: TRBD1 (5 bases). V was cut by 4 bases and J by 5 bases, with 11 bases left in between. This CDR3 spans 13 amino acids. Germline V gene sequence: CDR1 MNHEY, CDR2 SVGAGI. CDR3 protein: CASSWTLNTEAFF. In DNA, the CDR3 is TGTGCCAGCAGTTGGACACTCAATACTGAAGCTTTCTTT.

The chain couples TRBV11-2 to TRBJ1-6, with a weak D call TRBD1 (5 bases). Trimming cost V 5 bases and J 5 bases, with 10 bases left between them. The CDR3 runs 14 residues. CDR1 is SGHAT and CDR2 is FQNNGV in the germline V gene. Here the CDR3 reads CASSPTGDNSPLHF. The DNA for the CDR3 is TGTGCCAGCAGCCCCACAGGTGATAATTCACCCCTCCACTTT.

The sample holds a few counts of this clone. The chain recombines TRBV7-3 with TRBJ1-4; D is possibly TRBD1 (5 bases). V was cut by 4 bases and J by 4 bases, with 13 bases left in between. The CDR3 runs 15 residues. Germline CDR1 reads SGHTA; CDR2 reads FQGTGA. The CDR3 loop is CASSSQGLFNEKLFF. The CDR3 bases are TGTGCCAGCAGCTCTCAGGGTTTGTTTAATGAAAAACTGTTTTTT. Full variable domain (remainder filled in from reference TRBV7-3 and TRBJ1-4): GAGVSQTPSNKVTEKGKYVELRCDPISGHTALYWYRQSLGQGPEFLIYFQGTGAADDSGLPNDRFFAVRPEGSVSTLKIQRTERGDSAVYLCASSSQGLFNEKLFFGSGTQLSVL.

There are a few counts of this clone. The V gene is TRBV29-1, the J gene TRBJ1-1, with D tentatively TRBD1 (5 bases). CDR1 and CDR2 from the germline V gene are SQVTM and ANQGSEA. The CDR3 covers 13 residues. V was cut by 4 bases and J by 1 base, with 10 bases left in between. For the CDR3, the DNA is TGCAGCGTTGTGGGCAGGGAGAACACTGAAGCTTTCTTT. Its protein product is CSVVGRENTEAFF.

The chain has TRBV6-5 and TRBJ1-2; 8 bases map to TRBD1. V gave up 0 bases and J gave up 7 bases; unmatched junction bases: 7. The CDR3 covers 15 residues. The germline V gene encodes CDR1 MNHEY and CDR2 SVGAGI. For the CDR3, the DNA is TGTGCCAGCAGTTACTCGGACAGGGTGTTAGGTGGCTACACCTTC. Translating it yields CASSYSDRVLGGYTF.

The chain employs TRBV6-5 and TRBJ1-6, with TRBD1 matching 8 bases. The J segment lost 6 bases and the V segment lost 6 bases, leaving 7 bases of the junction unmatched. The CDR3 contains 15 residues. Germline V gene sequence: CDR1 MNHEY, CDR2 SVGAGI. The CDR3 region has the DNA TGTGCCAGCAGGGGCCCGGGACAGGTTAATTCACCCCTCCACTTT. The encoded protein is CASRGPGQVNSPLHF.

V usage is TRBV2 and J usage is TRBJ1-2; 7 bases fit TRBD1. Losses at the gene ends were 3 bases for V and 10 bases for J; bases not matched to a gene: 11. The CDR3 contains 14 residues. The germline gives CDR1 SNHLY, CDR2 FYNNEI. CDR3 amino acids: CASSDEAGGRDYTF. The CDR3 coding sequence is TGTGCCAGCAGTGATGAGGCAGGGGGGCGGGACTACACCTTC.

CDR3 DNA: TGTGCCAGCAGGGAGGGCGGGGAGCTGTTTTTT. Translation gives CASREGGELFF. V and J are TRBV5-4 and TRBJ2-2, with TRBD2 as a possible D gene (6 bases). Germline V gene data show CDR1 as SGHNT and CDR2 as YYREEE (reference sequence). There are 11 residues in the CDR3. The germline V and J ends were trimmed by 5 bases and 7 bases, with 6 bases remaining between them.

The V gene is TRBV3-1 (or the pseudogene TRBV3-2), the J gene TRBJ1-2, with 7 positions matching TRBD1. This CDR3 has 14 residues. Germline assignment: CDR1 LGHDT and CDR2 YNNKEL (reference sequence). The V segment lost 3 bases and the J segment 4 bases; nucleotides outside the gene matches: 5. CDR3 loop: CASSQPGGSYGYTF. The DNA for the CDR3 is TGTGCCAGCAGCCAGCCAGGGGGAAGCTATGGCTACACCTTC.

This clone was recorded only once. CDR3 amino acids: CASSVEGQRTDTQYF. The CDR3 bases are TGTGCCAGCAGCGTAGAGGGACAGCGCACAGATACGCAGTATTTT. The chain links TRBV9 to TRBJ2-3; 7 bases line up with TRBD1. Germline V gives CDR1 SGDLS, CDR2 YYNGEE. The CDR3 sequence is 15 residues long. V was clipped by 0 bases and J by 1 base; unmatched bases: 2.

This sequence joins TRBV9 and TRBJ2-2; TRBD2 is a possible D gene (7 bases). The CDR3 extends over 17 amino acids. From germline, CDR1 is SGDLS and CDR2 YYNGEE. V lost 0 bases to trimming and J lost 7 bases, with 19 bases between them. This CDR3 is CASSVGVSGGPHGELFF. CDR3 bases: TGTGCCAGCAGCGTAGGAGTGTCGGGGGGCCCTCACGGGGAGCTGTTTTTT. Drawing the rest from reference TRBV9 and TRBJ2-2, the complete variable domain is DSGVTQTPKHLITATGQRVTLRCSPRSGDLSVYWYQQSLDQGLQFLIQYYNGEERAKGNILERFSAQQFPDLHSELNLSSLELGDSALYFCASSVGVSGGPHGELFFGEGSRLTVL.

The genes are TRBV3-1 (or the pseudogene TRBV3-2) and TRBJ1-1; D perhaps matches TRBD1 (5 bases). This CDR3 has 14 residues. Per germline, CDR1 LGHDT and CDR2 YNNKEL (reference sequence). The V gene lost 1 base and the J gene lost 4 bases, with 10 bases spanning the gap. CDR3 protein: CASSQAGGGTEAFF. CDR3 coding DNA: TGTGCCAGCAGCCAAGCGGGGGGGGGCACTGAAGCTTTCTTT.

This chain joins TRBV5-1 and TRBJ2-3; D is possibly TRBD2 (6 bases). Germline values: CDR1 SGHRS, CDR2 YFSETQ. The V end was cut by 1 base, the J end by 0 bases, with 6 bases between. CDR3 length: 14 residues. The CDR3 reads CASSLRGSTDTQYF. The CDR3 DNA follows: TGCGCCAGCAGCTTGCGGGGGAGCACAGATACGCAGTATTTT.

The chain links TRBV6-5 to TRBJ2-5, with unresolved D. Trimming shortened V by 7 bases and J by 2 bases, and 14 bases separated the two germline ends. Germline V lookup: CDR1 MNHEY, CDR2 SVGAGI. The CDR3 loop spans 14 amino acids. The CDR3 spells CASKATYVQETQYF. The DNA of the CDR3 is TGTGCCAGCAAGGCGACATACGTACAAGAGACCCAGTACTTC.

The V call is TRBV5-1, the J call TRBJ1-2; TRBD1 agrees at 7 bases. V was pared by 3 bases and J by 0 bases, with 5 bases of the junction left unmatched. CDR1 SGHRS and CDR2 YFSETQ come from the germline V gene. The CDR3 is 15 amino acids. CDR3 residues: CASSYTGTANYGYTF. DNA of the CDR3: TGCGCCAGCAGCTATACCGGGACAGCTAACTATGGCTACACCTTC. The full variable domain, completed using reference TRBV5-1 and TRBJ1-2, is KAGVTQTPRYLIKTRGQQVTLSCSPISGHRSVSWYQQTPGQGLQFLFEYFSETQRNKGNFPGRFSGRQFSNSRSEMNVSTLELGDSALYLCASSYTGTANYGYTFGSGTRLTVV.